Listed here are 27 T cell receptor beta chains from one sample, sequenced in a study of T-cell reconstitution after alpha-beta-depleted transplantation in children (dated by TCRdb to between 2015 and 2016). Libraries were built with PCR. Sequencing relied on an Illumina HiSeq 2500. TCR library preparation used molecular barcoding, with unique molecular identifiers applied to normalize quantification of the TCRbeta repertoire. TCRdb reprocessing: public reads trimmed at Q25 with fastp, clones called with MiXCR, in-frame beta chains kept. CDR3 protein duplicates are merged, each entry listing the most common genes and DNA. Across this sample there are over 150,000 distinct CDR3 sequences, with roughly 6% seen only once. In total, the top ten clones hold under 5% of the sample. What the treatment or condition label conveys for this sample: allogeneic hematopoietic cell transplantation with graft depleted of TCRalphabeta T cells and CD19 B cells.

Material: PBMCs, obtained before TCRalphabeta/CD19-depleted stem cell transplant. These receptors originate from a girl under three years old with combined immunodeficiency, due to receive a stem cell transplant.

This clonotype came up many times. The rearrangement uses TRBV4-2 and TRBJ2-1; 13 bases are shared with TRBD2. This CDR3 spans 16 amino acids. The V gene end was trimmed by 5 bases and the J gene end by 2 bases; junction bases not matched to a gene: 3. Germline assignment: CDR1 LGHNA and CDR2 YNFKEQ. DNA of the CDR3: TGTGCCAGCAGCGGACTAGCGGGAGCCCCCTACAATGAGCAGTTCTTC. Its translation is CASSGLAGAPYNEQFF.

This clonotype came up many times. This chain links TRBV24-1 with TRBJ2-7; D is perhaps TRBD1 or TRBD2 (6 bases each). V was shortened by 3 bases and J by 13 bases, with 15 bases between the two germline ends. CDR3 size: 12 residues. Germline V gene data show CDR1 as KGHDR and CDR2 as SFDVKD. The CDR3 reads CATSDQVGGKYF. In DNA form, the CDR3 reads TGTGCCACCAGTGATCAGGTGGGGGGCAAATACTTC.

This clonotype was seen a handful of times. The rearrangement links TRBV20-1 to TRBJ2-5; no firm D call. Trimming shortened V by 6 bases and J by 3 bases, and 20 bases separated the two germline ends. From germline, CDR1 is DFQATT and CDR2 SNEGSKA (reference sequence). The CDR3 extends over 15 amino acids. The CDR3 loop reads CSAEGRLSGEETQYF. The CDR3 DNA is TGCAGTGCCGAAGGAAGACTGTCCGGAGAAGAGACCCAGTACTTC.

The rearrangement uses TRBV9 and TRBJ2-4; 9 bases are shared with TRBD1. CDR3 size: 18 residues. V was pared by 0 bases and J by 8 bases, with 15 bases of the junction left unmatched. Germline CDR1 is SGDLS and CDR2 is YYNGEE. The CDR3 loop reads CASSVDPLSPGQGDIQYF. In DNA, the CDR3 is TGTGCCAGCAGCGTAGACCCCCTCTCCCCGGGACAGGGTGACATTCAGTACTTC.

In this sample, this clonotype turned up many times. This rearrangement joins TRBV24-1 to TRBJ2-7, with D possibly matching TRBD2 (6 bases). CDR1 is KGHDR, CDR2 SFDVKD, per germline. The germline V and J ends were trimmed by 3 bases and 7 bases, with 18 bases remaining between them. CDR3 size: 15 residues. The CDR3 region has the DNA TGTGCCACCAGTGATCCCGGGACTTCGAGTGGTGAGCAGTACTTC. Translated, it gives CATSDPGTSSGEQYF.

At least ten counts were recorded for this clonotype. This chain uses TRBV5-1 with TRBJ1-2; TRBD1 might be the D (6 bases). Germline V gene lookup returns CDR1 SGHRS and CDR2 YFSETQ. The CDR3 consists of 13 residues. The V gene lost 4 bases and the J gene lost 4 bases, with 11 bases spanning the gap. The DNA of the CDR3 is TGCGCCAGCAGCGATTACAGGGTCTATGGCTACACCTTC. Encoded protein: CASSDYRVYGYTF.

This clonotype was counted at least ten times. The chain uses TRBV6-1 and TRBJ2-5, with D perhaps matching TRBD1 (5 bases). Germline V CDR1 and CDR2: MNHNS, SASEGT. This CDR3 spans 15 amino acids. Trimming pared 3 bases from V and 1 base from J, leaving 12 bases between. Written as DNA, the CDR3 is TGTGCCAGCAGTGAGTCCGACAGTTTCCAAGAGACCCAGTACTTC. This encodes CASSESDSFQETQYF.

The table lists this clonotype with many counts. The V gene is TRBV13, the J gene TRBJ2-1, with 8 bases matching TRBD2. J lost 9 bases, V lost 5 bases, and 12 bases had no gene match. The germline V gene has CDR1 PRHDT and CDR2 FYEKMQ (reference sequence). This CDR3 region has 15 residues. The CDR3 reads CASSPLAGRSGEQFF. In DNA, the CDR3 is TGTGCCAGCAGCCCGTTAGCGGGGCGGAGCGGTGAGCAGTTCTTC. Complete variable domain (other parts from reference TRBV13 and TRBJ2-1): AAGVIQSPRHLIKEKRETATLKCYPIPRHDTVYWYQQGPGQDPQFLISFYEKMQSDKGSIPDRFSAQQFSDYHSELNMSSLELGDSALYFCASSPLAGRSGEQFFGPGTRLTVL.

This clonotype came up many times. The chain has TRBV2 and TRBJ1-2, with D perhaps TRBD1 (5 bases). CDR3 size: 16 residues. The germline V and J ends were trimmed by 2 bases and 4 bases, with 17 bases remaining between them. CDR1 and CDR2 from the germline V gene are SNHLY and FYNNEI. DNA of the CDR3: TGTGCCAGCAGTGAAAATCGGACACCAACTTTCTATGGCTACACCTTC. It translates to CASSENRTPTFYGYTF.

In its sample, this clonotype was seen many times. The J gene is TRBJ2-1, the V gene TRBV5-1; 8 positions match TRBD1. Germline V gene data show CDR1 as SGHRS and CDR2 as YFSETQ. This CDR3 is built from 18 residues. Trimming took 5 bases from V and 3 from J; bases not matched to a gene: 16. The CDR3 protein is CASSVGTGSYIRYNEQFF. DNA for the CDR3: TGCGCCAGCAGTGTTGGGACAGGATCTTATATTCGCTACAATGAGCAGTTCTTC.

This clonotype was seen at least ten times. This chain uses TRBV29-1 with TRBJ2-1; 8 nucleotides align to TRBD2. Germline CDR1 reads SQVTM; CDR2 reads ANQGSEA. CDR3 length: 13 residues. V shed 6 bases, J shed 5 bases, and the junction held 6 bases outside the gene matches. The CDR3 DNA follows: TGCAGCGTGGGACTAGAAGGCGACAATGAGCAGTTCTTC. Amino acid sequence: CSVGLEGDNEQFF.

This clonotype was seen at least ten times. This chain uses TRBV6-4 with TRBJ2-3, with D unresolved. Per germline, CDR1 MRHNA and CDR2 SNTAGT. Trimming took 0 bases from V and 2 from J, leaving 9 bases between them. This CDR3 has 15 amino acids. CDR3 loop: CASSDSGAFTDTQYF. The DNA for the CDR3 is TGTGCCAGCAGTGACTCCGGAGCCTTCACAGATACGCAGTATTTT.

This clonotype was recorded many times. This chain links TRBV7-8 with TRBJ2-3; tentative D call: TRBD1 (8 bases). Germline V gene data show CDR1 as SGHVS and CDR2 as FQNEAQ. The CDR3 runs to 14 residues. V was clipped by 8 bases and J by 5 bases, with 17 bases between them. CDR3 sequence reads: CASHRGGLKDTQYF. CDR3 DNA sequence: TGTGCCAGCCACAGGGGGGGGCTGAAAGATACGCAGTATTTT.

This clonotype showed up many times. CDR3 DNA sequence: TGTGCCAGCAGCACTAGCGGGGGCACCTACAATGAGCAGTTCTTC. This translates into CASSTSGGTYNEQFF. V and J are TRBV3-1 and TRBJ2-1; 11 positions agree with TRBD2. This CDR3 has 15 residues. Germline values: CDR1 LGHDT, CDR2 YNNKEL (reference sequence). V was pared by 5 bases and J by 2 bases, with 2 bases of the junction left unmatched.

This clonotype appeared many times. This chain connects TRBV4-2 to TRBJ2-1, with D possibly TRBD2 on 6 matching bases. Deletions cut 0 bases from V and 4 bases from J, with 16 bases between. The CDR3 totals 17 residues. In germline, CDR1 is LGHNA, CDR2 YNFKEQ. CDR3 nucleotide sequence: TGTGCCAGCAGCCAAGATCAGTTCGGGACTGGATACAATGAGCAGTTCTTC. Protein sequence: CASSQDQFGTGYNEQFF.

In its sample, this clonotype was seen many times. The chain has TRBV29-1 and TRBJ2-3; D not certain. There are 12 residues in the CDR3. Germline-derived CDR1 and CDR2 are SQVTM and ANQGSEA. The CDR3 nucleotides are TGCACCCCCCGGAGCGGCACAGATACGCAGTATTTT. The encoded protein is CTPRSGTDTQYF.

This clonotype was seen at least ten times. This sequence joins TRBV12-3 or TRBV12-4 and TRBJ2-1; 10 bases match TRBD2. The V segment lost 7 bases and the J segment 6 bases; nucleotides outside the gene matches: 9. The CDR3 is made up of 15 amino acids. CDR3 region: CASNHRTSGSNEQFF. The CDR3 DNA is TGTGCCAGCAATCATCGGACTAGCGGCTCCAATGAGCAGTTCTTC.

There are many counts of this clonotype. CDR3: CASSGVNEQFF. The DNA for the CDR3 is TGTGCCAGCAGCGGAGTTAATGAGCAGTTCTTC. The gene calls are TRBV9 and TRBJ2-1; no reliable D call. The germline CDR1 and CDR2 sequences are SGDLS and YYNGEE. V was pared by 3 bases and J by 7 bases, with 5 bases between. This CDR3 contains 11 residues.

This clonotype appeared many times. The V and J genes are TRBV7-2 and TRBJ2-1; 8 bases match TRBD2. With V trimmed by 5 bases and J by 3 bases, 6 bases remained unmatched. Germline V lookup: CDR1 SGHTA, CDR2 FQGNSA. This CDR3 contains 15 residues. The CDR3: CASSPGAGGYNEQFF. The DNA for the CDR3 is TGTGCCAGCAGCCCTGGGGCGGGGGGCTACAATGAGCAGTTCTTC.

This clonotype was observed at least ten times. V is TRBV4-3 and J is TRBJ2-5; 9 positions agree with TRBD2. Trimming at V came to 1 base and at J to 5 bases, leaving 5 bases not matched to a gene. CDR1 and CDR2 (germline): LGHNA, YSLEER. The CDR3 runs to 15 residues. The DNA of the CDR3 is TGCGCCAGCAGCCAAGTAGGGCTAGCGGGGGAGACCCAGTACTTC. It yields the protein CASSQVGLAGETQYF.

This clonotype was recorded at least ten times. The CDR3 protein is CAISFVTGAGGDTQYF. In DNA form, the CDR3 reads TGTGCCATCAGCTTCGTGACAGGGGCCGGTGGGGATACGCAGTATTTT. The V and J genes are TRBV10-3 and TRBJ2-3; 8 positions match TRBD1. The CDR3 contains 16 residues. Germline values: CDR1 ENHRY, CDR2 SYGVKD. The V and J ends lost 6 bases and 6 bases, in that order; junction bases with no gene match: 14.

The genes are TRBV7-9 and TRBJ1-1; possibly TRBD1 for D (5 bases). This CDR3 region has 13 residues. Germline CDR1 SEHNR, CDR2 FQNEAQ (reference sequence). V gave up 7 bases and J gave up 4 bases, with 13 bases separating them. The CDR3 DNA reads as TGTGCCAGCACCGGGGGTTCGGGCACTGAAGCTTTCTTT. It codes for CASTGGSGTEAFF.

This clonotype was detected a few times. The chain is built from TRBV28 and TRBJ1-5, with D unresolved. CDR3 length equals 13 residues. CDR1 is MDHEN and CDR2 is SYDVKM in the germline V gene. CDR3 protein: CVGPSYSNQPQHF. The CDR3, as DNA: TGTGTTGGACCGTCATATAGCAATCAGCCCCAGCATTTT.

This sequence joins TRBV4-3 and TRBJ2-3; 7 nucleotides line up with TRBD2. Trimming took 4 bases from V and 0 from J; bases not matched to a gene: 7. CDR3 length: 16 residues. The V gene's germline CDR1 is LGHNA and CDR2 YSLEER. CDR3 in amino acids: CASSPDGTISTDTQYF. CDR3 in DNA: TGCGCCAGCAGCCCCGACGGGACTATTAGCACAGATACGCAGTATTTT.

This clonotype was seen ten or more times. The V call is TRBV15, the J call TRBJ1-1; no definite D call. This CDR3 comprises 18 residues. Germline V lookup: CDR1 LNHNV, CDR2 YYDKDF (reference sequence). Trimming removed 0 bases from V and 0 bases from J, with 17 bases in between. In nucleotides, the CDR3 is TGTGCCACCAGCAGAGATAGGCCCCCAGGTGAGATGAACACTGAAGCTTTCTTT. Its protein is CATSRDRPPGEMNTEAFF.

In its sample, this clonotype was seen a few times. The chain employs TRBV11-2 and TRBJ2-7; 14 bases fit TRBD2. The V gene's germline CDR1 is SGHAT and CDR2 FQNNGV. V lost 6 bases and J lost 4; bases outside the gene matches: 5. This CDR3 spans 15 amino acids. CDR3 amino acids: CASSPGLAGEYEQYF. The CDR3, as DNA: TGTGCCAGCAGTCCGGGACTAGCGGGAGAGTACGAGCAGTACTTC.

For the CDR3, the DNA is TGTGCCAGCAGCACTAACTCAGGGGGACAGTACGAGCAGTACTTC. Protein: CASSTNSGGQYEQYF. The chain links TRBV7-2 to TRBJ2-7, with TRBD1 identical over 7 bases. Germline trimming cut 5 bases from V and 4 bases from J; bases unmatched to any gene: 11. Looked up from germline, CDR1 is SGHTA and CDR2 is FQGNSA. The CDR3 extends over 15 amino acids.